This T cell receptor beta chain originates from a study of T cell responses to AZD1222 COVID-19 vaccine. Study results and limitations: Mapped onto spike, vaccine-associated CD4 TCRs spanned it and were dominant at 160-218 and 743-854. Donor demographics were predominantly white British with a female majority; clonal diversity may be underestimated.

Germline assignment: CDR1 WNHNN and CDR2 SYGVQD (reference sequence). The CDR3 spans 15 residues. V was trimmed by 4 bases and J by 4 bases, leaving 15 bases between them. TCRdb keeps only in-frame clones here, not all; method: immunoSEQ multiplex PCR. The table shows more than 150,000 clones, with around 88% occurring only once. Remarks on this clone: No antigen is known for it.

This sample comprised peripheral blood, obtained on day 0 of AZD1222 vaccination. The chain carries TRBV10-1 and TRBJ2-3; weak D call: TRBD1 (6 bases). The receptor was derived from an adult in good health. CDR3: CASSAQGSRADTQYF. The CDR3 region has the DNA TGCGCCAGCAGTGCCCAGGGGAGTAGGGCAGATACGCAGTATTTT.